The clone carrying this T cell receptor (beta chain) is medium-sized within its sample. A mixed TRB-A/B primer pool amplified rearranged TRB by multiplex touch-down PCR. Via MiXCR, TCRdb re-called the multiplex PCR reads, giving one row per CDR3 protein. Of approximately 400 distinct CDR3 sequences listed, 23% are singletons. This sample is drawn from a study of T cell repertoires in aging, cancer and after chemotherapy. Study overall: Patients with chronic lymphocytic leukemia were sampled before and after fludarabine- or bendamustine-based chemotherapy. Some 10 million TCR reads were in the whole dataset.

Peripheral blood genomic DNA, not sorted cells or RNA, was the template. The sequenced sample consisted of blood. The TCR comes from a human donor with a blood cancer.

DNA for the CDR3: TGCGCCAGCAGCTCGGGGAAGGGGGAAGAGACCCAGTACTTC. It encodes CASSSGKGEETQYF. This sequence joins TRBV5-1 and TRBJ2-5; weak D call: TRBD1 (6 bases). CDR3 length: 14 amino acids. Germline loops: CDR1 SGHRS, CDR2 YFSETQ. Trimming pared 3 bases from V and 3 bases from J, leaving 12 bases between.